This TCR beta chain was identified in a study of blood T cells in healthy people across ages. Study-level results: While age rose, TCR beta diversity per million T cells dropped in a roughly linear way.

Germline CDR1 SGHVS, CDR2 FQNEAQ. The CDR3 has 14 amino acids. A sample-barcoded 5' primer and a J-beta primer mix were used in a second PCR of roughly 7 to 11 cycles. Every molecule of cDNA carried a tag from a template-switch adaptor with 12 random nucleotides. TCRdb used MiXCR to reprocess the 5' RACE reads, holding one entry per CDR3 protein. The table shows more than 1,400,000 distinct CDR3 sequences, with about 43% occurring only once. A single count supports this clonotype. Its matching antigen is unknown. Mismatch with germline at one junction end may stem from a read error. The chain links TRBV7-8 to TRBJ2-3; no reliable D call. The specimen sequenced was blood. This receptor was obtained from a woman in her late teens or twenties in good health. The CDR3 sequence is CASNLVYLTDTQYF. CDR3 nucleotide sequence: TGTGCCAGCAACTTAGTCTACCTCACAGATACGCAGTATTTT.